The following is a TCR beta chain sequence with its context. Its cognate antigen is unknown. TCRdb independently ran MiXCR on the 5' RACE reads; one entry per CDR3 protein. The sample has hundreds of thousands of distinct CDR3 sequences; about 14% are singletons. With 3 bases removed from V and 11 bases from J, the gap between germline ends came to 20 bases. The CDR3 consists of 14 residues. Germline assignment: CDR1 SGHRS and CDR2 YFSETQ. The data belong to a study of identical twins. Whole-study findings and limits: Within monozygotic twins, out-of-frame TCR alpha sharing was underestimated by the models. There were fewer insertions in abundant cord blood beta clonotypes, but memory repertoires showed no such pattern. Cross-sectional statistical analysis, not tracking of the same donors, underpinned the conclusions.

This chain links TRBV5-1 with TRBJ1-1; tentative D call: TRBD1 (6 bases). Material for sequencing was memory (CD45RO+) T cells sorted from blood. This TCR was sampled from a woman aged 18 to 35 in good health. This CDR3 reads CASSSSGAGVGAFF. CDR3 sequence (DNA): TGCGCCAGCAGCTCTTCAGGGGCCGGGGTGGGTGCTTTCTTT.